This entry is about one TCR beta chain. This entry comes from a study of blood T cell repertoires in COVID-19. In the study overall: Sites across the United States, Italy and Spain contributed samples from acute and convalescent COVID-19. Nucleic acid was either cDNA or gDNA, and it came from T cells, B-cell-depleted T cells, or PBMCs.

The junction had 7 bases not matched to a gene; V was cut back by 0 bases and J by 0 bases. The CDR3 is 16 residues long. From germline, CDR1 is GTSNPN and CDR2 SVGIG (reference sequence). Per the study methods: Amplification from reference gene primers served as the basis for estimated nucleated cell counts. Assay used: immunoSEQ multiplex PCR; TCRdb lists only in-frame clones, some missing. V, J and clone size derive from that table, while D and trimming were established from the DNA sequence. This table has 200,000 to 250,000 clones, about 85% appearing once. The sequencing input was peripheral blood. This TCR derives from a man aged 35 to 55 with acute or convalescent COVID-19. This chain links TRBV30 with TRBJ1-1, with 7 bases that match TRBD1. This CDR3 reads CAWSVRATGMNTEAFF. The DNA for the CDR3 is TGTGCCTGGAGTGTTCGGGCGACAGGGATGAACACTGAAGCTTTCTTT.